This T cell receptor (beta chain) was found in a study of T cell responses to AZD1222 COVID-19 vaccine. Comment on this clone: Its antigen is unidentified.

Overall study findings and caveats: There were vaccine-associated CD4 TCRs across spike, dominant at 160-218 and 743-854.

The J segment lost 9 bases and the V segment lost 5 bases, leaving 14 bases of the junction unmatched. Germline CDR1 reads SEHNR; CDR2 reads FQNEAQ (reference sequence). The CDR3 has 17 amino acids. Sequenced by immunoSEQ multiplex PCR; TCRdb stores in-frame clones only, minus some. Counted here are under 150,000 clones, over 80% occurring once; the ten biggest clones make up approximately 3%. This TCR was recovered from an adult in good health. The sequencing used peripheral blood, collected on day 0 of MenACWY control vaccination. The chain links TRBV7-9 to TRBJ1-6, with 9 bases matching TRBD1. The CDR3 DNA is TGTGCCAGCAGCCCTAGGGGTCCCGGACAGGGGAGTTCACCCCTCCACTTT. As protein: CASSPRGPGQGSSPLHF.